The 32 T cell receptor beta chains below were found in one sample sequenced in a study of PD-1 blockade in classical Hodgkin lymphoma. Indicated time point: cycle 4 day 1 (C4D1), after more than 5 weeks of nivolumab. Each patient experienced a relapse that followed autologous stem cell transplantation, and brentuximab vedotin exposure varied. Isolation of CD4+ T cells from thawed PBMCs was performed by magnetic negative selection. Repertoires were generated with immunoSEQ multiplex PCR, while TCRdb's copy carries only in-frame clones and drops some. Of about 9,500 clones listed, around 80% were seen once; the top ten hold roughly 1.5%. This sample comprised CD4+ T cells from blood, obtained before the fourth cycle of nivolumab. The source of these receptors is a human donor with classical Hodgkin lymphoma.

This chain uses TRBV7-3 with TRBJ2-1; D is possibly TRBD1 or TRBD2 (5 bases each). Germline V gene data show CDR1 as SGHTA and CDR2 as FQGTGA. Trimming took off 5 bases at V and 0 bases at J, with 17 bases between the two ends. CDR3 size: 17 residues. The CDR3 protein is CASSPFWGGLSYNEQFF. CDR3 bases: TGTGCCAGCAGCCCTTTCTGGGGCGGACTCTCCTACAATGAGCAGTTCTTC.

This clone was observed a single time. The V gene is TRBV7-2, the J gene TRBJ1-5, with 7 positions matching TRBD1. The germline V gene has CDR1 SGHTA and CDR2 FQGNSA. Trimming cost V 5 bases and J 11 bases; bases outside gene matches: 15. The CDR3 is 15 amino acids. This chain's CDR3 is CASSVVSQGGGAQHF. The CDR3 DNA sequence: TGTGCCAGCAGCGTAGTATCCCAGGGGGGAGGGGCCCAGCATTTT.

DNA of the CDR3: TGTGCCATCTCGGGACAGGGATATCAGCCCCAGCATTTT. Translating gives CAISGQGYQPQHF. The gene calls are TRBV6-5 and TRBJ1-5; 9 bases agree with TRBD1. The germline V gene has CDR1 MNHEY and CDR2 SVGAGI. The CDR3 consists of 13 residues. J gave up 5 bases and V 10 bases, and 6 bases lay outside the gene matches.

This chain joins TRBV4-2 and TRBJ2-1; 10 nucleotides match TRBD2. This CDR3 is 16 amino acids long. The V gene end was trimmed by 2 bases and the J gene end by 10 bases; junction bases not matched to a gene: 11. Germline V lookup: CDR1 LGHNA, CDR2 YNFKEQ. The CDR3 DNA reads TGTGCCAGCAGCCAACTTCTAGCGGGGGCCCCGAGGGAGCAGTTCTTC. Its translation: CASSQLLAGAPREQFF.

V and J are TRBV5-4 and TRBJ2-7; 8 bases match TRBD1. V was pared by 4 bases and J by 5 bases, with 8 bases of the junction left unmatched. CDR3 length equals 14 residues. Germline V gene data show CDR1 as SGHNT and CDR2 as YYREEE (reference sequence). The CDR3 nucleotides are TGTGCCAGCAGCCGACAGGGGATTACCCACGAGCAGTACTTC. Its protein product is CASSRQGITHEQYF.

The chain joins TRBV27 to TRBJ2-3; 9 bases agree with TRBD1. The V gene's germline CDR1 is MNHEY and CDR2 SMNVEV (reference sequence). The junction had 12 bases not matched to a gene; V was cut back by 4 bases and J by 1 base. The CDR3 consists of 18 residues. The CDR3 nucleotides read TGTGCCAGCAGTTCCATATATACCCGGGACAGGGGCACAGATACGCAGTATTTT. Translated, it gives CASSSIYTRDRGTDTQYF.

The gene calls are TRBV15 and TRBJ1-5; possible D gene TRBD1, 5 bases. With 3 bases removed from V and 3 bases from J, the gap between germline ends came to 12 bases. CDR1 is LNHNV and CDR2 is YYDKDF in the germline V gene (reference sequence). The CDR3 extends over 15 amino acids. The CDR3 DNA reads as TGTGCCACCAGCAGGGAGCAGGGTCACAATCAGCCCCAGCATTTT. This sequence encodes CATSREQGHNQPQHF.

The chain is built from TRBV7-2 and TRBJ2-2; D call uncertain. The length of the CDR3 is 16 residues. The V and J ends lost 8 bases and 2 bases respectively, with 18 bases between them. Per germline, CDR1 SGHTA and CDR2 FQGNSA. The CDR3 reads CASRRLPESNTGELFF. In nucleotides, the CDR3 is TGTGCCAGCCGTCGGTTGCCGGAGTCTAACACCGGGGAGCTGTTTTTT.

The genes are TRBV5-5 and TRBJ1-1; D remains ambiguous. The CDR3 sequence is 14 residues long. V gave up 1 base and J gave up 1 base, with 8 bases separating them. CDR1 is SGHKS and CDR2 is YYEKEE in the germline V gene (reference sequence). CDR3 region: CASSLLRTNTEAFF. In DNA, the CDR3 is TGTGCCAGCAGCTTGCTACGGACGAACACTGAAGCTTTCTTT. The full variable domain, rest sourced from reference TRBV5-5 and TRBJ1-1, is DAGVTQSPTHLIKTRGQQVTLRCSPISGHKSVSWYQQVLGQGPQFIFQYYEKEERGRGNFPDRFSARQFPNYSSELNVNALLLGDSALYLCASSLLRTNTEAFFGQGTRLTVV.

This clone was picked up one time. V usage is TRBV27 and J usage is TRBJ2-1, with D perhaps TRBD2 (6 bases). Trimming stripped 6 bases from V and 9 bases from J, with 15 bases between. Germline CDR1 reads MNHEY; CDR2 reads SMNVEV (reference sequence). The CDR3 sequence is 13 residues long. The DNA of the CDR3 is TGTGCCAGCAGGGGTCTTTACGGGGGTGAGCAGTTCTTC. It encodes CASRGLYGGEQFF.

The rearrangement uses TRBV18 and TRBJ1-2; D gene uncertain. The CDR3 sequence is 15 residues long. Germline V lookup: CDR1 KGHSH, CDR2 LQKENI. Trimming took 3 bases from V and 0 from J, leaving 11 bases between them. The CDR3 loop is CASSPMAEPNYGYTF. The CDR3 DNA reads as TGTGCCAGCTCACCCATGGCCGAGCCTAACTATGGCTACACCTTC.

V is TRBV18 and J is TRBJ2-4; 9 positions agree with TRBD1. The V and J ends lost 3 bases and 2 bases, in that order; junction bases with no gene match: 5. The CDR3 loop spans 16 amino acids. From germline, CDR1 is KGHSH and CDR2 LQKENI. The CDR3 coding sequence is TGTGCCAGCTCACCGGTGACAGGGGGACCCAAAAACATTCAGTACTTC. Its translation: CASSPVTGGPKNIQYF.

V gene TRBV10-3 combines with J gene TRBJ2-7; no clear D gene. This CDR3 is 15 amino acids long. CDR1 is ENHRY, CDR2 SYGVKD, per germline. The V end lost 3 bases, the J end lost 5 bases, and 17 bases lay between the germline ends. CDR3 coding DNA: TGTGCCATCAGTGACCCAGCTCGTCAAGCCCACGAGCAGTACTTC. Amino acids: CAISDPARQAHEQYF.

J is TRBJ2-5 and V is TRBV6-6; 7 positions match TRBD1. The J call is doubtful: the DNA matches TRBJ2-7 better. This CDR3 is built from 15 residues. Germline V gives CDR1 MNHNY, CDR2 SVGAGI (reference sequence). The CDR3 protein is CASSPVTGTNHEQYF. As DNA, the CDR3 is TGTGCCAGCAGTCCGGTGACAGGGACGAACCACGAGCAGTACTTC.

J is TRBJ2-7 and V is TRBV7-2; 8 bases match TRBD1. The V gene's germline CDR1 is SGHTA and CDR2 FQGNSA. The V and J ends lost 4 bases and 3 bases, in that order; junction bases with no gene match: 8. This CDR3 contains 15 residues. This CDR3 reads CASSYRQGSGYEQYF. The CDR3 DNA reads TGTGCCAGCAGCTATAGACAGGGGTCGGGCTACGAGCAGTACTTC. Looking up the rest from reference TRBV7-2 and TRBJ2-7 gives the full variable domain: GAGVSQSPSNKVTEKGKDVELRCDPISGHTALYWYRQSLGQGLEFLIYFQGNSAPDKSGLPSDRFSAERTGGSVSTLTIQRTQQEDSAVYLCASSYRQGSGYEQYFGPGTRLTVT.

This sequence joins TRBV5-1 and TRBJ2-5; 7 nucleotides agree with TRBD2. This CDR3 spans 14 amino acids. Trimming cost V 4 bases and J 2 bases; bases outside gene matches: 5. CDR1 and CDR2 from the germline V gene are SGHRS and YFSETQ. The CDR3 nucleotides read TGCGCCAGCAGCGGGGGGGACTGGCAAGAGACCCAGTACTTC. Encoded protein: CASSGGDWQETQYF.

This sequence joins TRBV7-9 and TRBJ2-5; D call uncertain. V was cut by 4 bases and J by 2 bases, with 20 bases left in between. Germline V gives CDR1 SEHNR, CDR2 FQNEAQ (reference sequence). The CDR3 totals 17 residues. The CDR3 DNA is TGTGCCAGCAGCTCCAGGAGTAGGGCCAGTGAGCAAGAGACCCAGTACTTC. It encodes CASSSRSRASEQETQYF. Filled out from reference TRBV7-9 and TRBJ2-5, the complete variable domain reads DTGVSQNPRHKITKRGQNVTFRCDPISEHNRLYWYRQTLGQGPEFLTYFQNEAQLEKSRLLSDRFSAERPKGSFSTLEIQRTEQGDSAMYLCASSSRSRASEQETQYFGPGTRLLVL.

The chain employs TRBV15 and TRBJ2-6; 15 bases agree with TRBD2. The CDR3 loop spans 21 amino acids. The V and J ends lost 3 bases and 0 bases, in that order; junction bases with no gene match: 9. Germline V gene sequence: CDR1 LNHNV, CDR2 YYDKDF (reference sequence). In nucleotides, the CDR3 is TGTGCCACCAGCAGGCTTGGACTAGCGGGAGGGCTACTCTCTGGGGCCAACGTCCTGACTTTC. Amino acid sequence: CATSRLGLAGGLLSGANVLTF. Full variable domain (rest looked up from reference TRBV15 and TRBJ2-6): DAMVIQNPRYQVTQFGKPVTLSCSQTLNHNVMYWYQQKSSQAPKLLFHYYDKDFNNEADTPDNFQSRRPNTSFCFLDIRSPGLGDTAMYLCATSRLGLAGGLLSGANVLTFGAGSRLTVL.

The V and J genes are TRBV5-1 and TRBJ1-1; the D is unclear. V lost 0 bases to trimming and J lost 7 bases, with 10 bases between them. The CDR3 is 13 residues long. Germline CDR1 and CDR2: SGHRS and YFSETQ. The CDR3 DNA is TGCGCCAGCAGCTTGGAGCTAGGGATTGAAGCTTTCTTT. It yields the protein CASSLELGIEAFF.

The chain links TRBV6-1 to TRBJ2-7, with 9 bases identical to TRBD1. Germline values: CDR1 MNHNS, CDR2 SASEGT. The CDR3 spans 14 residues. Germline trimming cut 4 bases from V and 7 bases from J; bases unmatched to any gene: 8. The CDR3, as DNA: TGTGCCAGCAGTGGTCGGACAGGGGCGGGGGAGCAGTACTTC. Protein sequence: CASSGRTGAGEQYF.

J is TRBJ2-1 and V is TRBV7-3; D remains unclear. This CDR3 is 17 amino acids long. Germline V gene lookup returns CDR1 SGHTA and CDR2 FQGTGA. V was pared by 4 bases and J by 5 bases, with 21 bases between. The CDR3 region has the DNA TGTGCCAGCAGCTCCCCCTCGAGGCTAGTTGAAGACAATGAGCAGTTCTTC. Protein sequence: CASSSPSRLVEDNEQFF. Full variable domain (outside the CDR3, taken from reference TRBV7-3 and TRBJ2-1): GAGVSQTPSNKVTEKGKYVELRCDPISGHTALYWYRQSLGQGPEFLIYFQGTGAADDSGLPNDRFFAVRPEGSVSTLKIQRTERGDSAVYLCASSSPSRLVEDNEQFFGPGTRLTVL.

In DNA, the CDR3 is TGTGCCAGCTCAGGGTCAGGGGACGAGCAGTACTTC. It specifies CASSGSGDEQYF. The genes are TRBV5-8 and TRBJ2-7, with D perhaps TRBD1 (6 bases). The germline V gene encodes CDR1 SGHTS and CDR2 YDEGEE. The CDR3 loop spans 12 amino acids. Between the trimmed V and J ends, which lost 7 bases and 5 bases, there was a span of 13 bases.

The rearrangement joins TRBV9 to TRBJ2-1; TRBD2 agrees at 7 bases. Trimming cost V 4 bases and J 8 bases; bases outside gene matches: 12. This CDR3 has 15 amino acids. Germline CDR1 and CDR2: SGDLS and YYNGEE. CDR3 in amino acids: CASSLSGLAAHEQFF. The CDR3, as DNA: TGTGCCAGCAGCCTGTCGGGGCTAGCGGCTCATGAGCAGTTCTTC.

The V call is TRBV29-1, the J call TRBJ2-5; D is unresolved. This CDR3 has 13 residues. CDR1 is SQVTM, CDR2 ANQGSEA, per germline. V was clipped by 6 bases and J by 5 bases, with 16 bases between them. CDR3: CSVRTENGETQYF. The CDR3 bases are TGCAGCGTCCGGACGGAGAACGGGGAGACCCAGTACTTC. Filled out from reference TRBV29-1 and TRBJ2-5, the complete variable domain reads SAVISQKPSRDICQRGTSLTIQCQVDSQVTMMFWYRQQPGQSLTLIATANQGSEATYESGFVIDKFPISRPNLTFSTLTVSNMSPEDSSIYLCSVRTENGETQYFGPGTRLLVL.

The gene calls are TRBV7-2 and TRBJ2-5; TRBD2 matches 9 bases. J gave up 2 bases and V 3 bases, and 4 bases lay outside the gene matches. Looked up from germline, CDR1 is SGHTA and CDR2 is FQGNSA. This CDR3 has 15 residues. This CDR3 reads CASSLVTSGQETQYF. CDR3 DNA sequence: TGTGCCAGCAGCTTGGTGACTAGCGGTCAAGAGACCCAGTACTTC. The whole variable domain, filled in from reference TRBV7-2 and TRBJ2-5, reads GAGVSQSPSNKVTEKGKDVELRCDPISGHTALYWYRQSLGQGLEFLIYFQGNSAPDKSGLPSDRFSAERTGGSVSTLTIQRTQQEDSAVYLCASSLVTSGQETQYFGPGTRLLVL.

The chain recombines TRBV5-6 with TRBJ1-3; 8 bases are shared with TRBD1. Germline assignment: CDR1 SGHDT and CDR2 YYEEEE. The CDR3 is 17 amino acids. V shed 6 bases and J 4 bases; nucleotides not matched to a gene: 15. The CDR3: CASTQVIRGLLGNTIYF. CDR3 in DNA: TGTGCCAGCACCCAAGTCATCAGGGGGCTCCTGGGAAACACCATATATTTT.

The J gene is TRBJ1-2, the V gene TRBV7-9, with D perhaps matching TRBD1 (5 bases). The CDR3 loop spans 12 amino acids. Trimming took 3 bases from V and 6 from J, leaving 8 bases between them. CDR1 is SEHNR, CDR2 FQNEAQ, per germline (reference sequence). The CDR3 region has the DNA TGTGCCAGCAGCTTCAGGGATCATGGCTACACCTTC. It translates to CASSFRDHGYTF.

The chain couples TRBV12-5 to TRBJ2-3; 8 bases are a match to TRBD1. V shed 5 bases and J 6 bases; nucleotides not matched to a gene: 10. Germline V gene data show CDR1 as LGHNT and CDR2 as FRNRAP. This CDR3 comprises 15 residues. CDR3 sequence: CASGLGQARMDTQYF. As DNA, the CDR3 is TGTGCTAGTGGTCTGGGACAGGCCCGCATGGATACGCAGTATTTT. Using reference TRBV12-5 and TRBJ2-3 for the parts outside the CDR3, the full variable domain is DARVTQTPRHKVTEMGQEVTMRCQPILGHNTVFWYRQTMMQGLELLAYFRNRAPLDDSGMPKDRFSAEMPDATLATLKIQPSEPRDSAVYFCASGLGQARMDTQYFGPGTRLTVL.

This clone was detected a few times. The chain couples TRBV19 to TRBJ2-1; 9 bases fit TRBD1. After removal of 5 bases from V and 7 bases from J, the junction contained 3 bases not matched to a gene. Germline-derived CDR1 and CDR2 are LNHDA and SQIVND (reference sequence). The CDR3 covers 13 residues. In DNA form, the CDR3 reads TGTGCCAGTAGTGCGACAGGGGGGAATGAGCAGTTCTTC. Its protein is CASSATGGNEQFF.

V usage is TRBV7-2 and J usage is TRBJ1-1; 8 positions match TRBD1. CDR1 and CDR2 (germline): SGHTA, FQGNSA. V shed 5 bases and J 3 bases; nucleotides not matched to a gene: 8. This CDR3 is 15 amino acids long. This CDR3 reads CASSTQGAGDTEAFF. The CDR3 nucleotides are TGTGCCAGCAGCACGCAGGGGGCTGGGGACACTGAAGCTTTCTTT.

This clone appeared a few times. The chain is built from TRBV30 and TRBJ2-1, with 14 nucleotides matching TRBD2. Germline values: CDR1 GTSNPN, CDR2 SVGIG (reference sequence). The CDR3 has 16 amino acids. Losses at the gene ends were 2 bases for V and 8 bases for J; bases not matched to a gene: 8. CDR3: CAWSPTSGRAKDEQFF. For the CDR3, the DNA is TGTGCCTGGAGTCCGACTAGCGGGAGGGCTAAGGATGAGCAGTTCTTC. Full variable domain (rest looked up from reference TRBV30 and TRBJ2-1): SQTIHQWPATLVQPVGSPLSLECTVEGTSNPNLYWYRQAAGRGLQLLFYSVGIGQISSEVPQNLSASRPQDRQFILSSKKLLLSDSGFYLCAWSPTSGRAKDEQFFGPGTRLTVL.

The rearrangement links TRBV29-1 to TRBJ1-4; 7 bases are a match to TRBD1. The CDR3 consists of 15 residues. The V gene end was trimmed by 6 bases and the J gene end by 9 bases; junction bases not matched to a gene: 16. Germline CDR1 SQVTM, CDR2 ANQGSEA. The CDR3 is CSVYRGSGPQQKLFF. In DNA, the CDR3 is TGCAGCGTCTACAGGGGTTCGGGACCCCAACAAAAACTGTTTTTT. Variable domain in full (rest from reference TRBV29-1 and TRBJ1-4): SAVISQKPSRDICQRGTSLTIQCQVDSQVTMMFWYRQQPGQSLTLIATANQGSEATYESGFVIDKFPISRPNLTFSTLTVSNMSPEDSSIYLCSVYRGSGPQQKLFFGSGTQLSVL.